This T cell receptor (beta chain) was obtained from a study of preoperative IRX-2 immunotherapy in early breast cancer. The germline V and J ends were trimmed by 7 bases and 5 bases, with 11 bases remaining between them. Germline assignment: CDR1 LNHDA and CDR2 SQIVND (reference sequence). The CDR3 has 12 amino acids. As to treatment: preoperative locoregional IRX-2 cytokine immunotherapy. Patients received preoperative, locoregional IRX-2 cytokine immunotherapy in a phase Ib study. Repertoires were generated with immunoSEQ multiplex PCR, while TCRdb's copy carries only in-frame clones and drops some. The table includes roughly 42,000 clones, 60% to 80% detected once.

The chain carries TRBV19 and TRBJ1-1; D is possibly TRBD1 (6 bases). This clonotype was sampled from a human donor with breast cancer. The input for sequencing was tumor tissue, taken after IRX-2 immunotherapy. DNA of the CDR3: TGTGCCAGTAACAGGGTGTGGACTGAAGCTTTCTTT. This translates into CASNRVWTEAFF.